This T cell receptor (beta chain) comes out of a study of T cell changes during pregnancy in multiple sclerosis. Germline CDR1 and CDR2: MNHNS and SASEGT. Trimming stripped 3 bases from V and 5 bases from J, with 10 bases between. The CDR3 is made up of 13 amino acids. Clones were sequenced by immunoSEQ multiplex PCR, and TCRdb holds only the in-frame ones, with some missing. The sample yields 40,000 or so clones, 80% to 95% seen once. The receptor comes from a female donor with multiple sclerosis, enrolled in a pregnancy study. This sample comprised CD4+ T cells from peripheral blood mononuclear cells, obtained in the third trimester of pregnancy. The chain is built from TRBV6-1 and TRBJ1-2; no clear D. The DNA of the CDR3 is TGTGCCAGCAGTGAGGCCAGGCCGTATGGCTACACCTTC. It specifies CASSEARPYGYTF.